A single sample is the source of the 8 T cell receptor beta chains below, sequenced in a study of shared T cell receptors in the human thymus. Only in-frame clones appear in the TCRdb table, and some are missing; sequencing was by immunoSEQ multiplex PCR. Of hundreds of thousands of clones listed, roughly 90% were seen once; the top ten hold about 0.01%. These data were also filed under a second study, of human thymus T cells.

Sequenced: thymocytes. These receptors were collected from a boy younger than two with a congenital heart defect.

The CDR3 coding sequence is TGTGCCAGTAGTCCCCCCTGGGAGGGCTACACCTTC. Translated: CASSPPWEGYTF. The V and J genes are TRBV19 and TRBJ1-2, with D unclear. CDR3 length: 12 residues. CDR1 and CDR2 from the germline V gene are LNHDA and SQIVND (reference sequence). V lost 5 bases and J 8 bases, leaving 12 bases between the germline ends.

The chain recombines TRBV5-4 with TRBJ2-1; 15 nucleotides match TRBD2. After removal of 3 bases from V and 7 bases from J, the junction contained 5 bases not matched to a gene. Germline loops: CDR1 SGHNT, CDR2 YYREEE (reference sequence). The CDR3 has 16 residues. CDR3 protein: CASSSRGTSGRNEQFF. The CDR3, as DNA: TGTGCCAGCAGCTCCCGGGGGACTAGCGGGAGGAATGAGCAGTTCTTC.

V is TRBV4-3 and J is TRBJ2-7, with 7 nucleotides matching TRBD1. The V segment lost 0 bases and the J segment 2 bases; nucleotides outside the gene matches: 10. Germline V gene data show CDR1 as LGHNA and CDR2 as YSLEER. This CDR3 region has 17 residues. This CDR3 reads CASSQDFLGQAAYEQYF. CDR3 bases: TGCGCCAGCAGCCAAGATTTCCTTGGACAGGCCGCCTACGAGCAGTACTTC.

The V gene is TRBV6-4, the J gene TRBJ2-7; 8 bases match TRBD2. The V gene end was trimmed by 6 bases and the J gene end by 6 bases; junction bases not matched to a gene: 10. The CDR3 contains 14 residues. The germline CDR1 and CDR2 sequences are MRHNA and SNTAGT. For the CDR3, the DNA is TGTGCCAGCAGCCTTATAGCGGGACCGGGCGAGCAGTACTTC. Protein product: CASSLIAGPGEQYF.

This chain joins TRBV5-1 and TRBJ2-5, with D possibly matching TRBD1 (5 bases). TRBJ2-7 explains the end of the DNA better; the J call may be wrong. This CDR3 has 15 amino acids. CDR1 and CDR2 from the germline V gene are SGHRS and YFSETQ. For the CDR3, the DNA is TGCGCCAGCAGCCGCCAGGGATTCCTGGCCGACGAGCAGTACTTC. This translates into CASSRQGFLADEQYF.

The rearrangement joins TRBV28 to TRBJ2-2; 10 positions match TRBD1. V lost 7 bases to trimming and J lost 7 bases; unmatched junction nucleotides: 15. Germline lookup yields CDR1 MDHEN and CDR2 SYDVKM. The CDR3 spans 17 residues. As DNA, the CDR3 is TGTGCCAGCATGAGACAGGGGGCTGACGGTTCGAGCGGGGAGCTGTTTTTT. Translating gives CASMRQGADGSSGELFF. The whole variable domain, remainder taken from reference TRBV28 and TRBJ2-2, is DVKVTQSSRYLVKRTGEKVFLECVQDMDHENMFWYRQDPGLGLRLIYFSYDVKMKEKGDIPEGYSVSREKKERFSLILESASTNQTSMYLCASMRQGADGSSGELFFGEGSRLTVL.

V gene TRBV7-9 combines with J gene TRBJ1-4; 8 bases fit TRBD1. Unmatched junction bases numbered 7, after V lost 5 bases and J lost 5 bases. The CDR3 consists of 15 residues. CDR1 SEHNR and CDR2 FQNEAQ come from the germline V gene (reference sequence). In nucleotides, the CDR3 is TGTGCCAGCAGCATATGGGGGGACAGGAATGAAAAACTGTTTTTT. Protein sequence: CASSIWGDRNEKLFF.

This chain joins TRBV9 and TRBJ2-3; no reliable D call. The CDR3 has 16 residues. V was trimmed by 3 bases and J by 2 bases, leaving 16 bases between them. CDR1 and CDR2 from the germline V gene are SGDLS and YYNGEE. The CDR3 spells CASSGRSAPDTDTQYF. CDR3 coding DNA: TGTGCCAGCAGCGGACGGAGCGCGCCGGACACAGATACGCAGTATTTT.